This TCR beta chain was captured by sequencing in a study of blood T cell dynamics during melanoma immunotherapy. TCRdb's copy holds only in-frame clones and misses some; the assay was immunoSEQ multiplex PCR. The table has about 10,000 clones, around 91% seen once. V was cut by 1 base and J by 1 base, with 14 bases left in between. This CDR3 has 18 amino acids. Germline V gene sequence: CDR1 LGHNA, CDR2 YSLEER. Time point meaning: pre-treatment baseline. The chain is built from TRBV4-3 and TRBJ1-6; no clear D gene. This clonotype was sampled from a human donor with melanoma. This specimen consisted of blood, obtained from a patient treated with checkpoint blockade. The CDR3 region has the DNA TGCGCCAGCAGCCAAGTTTTGATTAATTGGTCCTATAATTCACCCCTCCACTTT. Its protein product is CASSQVLINWSYNSPLHF.